The 23 T cell receptor beta chains below were found in one sample sequenced in a study of T cell responses to AZD1222 COVID-19 vaccine (dated by TCRdb to the early 2020s). The meaning of the sample's time point label: about 28 days (+/-7) after the second vaccine dose. Receptor amplification or capture employed the immunoSEQ multiplex PCR assay. Sourced from immuneACCESS, this table was stored by TCRdb with only in-frame sequences that have V and J called. A share of the clones is absent; for the studies checked, an unresolved V gene accounts for under half, and the remainder has no known explanation. The sample records some 150,000 clones, around 86% of which are singletons. The biggest ten clones account for approximately 9.1% of the sample. The source material was peripheral blood, sampled 28 days after the second AZD1222 dose. These receptors came from an adult who received the AZD1222 COVID-19 vaccine.

V and J are TRBV5-1 and TRBJ2-2, with D perhaps TRBD2 (6 bases). V was shortened by 5 bases and J by 1 base, with 12 bases between the two germline ends. The germline V gene has CDR1 SGHRS and CDR2 YFSETQ. The CDR3 totals 15 residues. The CDR3 is CASRAFGGNTGELFF. The CDR3 DNA is TGCGCCAGCAGGGCTTTCGGGGGGAACACCGGGGAGCTGTTTTTT.

This clone was counted a single time. This chain links TRBV29-1 with TRBJ2-7; the D is unclear. Trimming left V 7 bases short and J 0 bases short, with 7 bases between. The CDR3 runs 11 residues. Germline loops: CDR1 SQVTM, CDR2 ANQGSEA. CDR3 loop: CSGTDSYEQYF. The CDR3 region has the DNA TGCAGCGGGACGGACTCCTACGAGCAGTACTTC.

The chain links TRBV5-1 to TRBJ2-3; D is unclear. Germline values: CDR1 SGHRS, CDR2 YFSETQ. The CDR3 is made up of 13 amino acids. V lost 4 bases and J 2 bases, leaving 8 bases between the germline ends. The CDR3 loop is CASSLTPTDTQYF. CDR3 DNA: TGCGCCAGCAGCCTTACCCCCACAGATACGCAGTATTTT.

The rearrangement joins TRBV29-1 to TRBJ2-6; D is unclear. The CDR3 runs to 14 residues. Germline V gene lookup returns CDR1 SQVTM and CDR2 ANQGSEA. V lost 3 bases, J lost 0 bases, and 6 bases lay in between. CDR3 bases: TGCAGCGTTGATGGTCCCTCTGGGGCCAACGTCCTGACTTTC. Residues: CSVDGPSGANVLTF. The variable domain in full, with the rest retrieved from reference TRBV29-1 and TRBJ2-6, is SAVISQKPSRDICQRGTSLTIQCQVDSQVTMMFWYRQQPGQSLTLIATANQGSEATYESGFVIDKFPISRPNLTFSTLTVSNMSPEDSSIYLCSVDGPSGANVLTFGAGSRLTVL.

The gene calls are TRBV19 and TRBJ1-1; 10 nucleotides align to TRBD1. CDR3 length: 16 residues. Germline CDR1 is LNHDA and CDR2 is SQIVND (reference sequence). With V trimmed by 3 bases and J by 4 bases, 8 bases remained unmatched. The CDR3: CASSIPDRGPGTEAFF. In DNA form, the CDR3 reads TGTGCCAGTAGTATCCCCGACAGGGGGCCGGGCACTGAAGCTTTCTTT.

The genes are TRBV5-1 and TRBJ2-1; D is unclear. The CDR3 has 13 amino acids. Germline V gives CDR1 SGHRS, CDR2 YFSETQ. Trimming shortened V by 0 bases and J by 8 bases, and 9 bases separated the two germline ends. The CDR3 region is CASSLVGFYEQFF. In DNA, the CDR3 is TGCGCCAGCAGCTTGGTAGGTTTCTATGAGCAGTTCTTC.

This chain links TRBV7-9 with TRBJ2-5; a weak D match, TRBD2 (5 bases). With 10 bases removed from V and 1 base from J, the gap between germline ends came to 16 bases. CDR1 is SEHNR and CDR2 is FQNEAQ in the germline V gene (reference sequence). The CDR3 length is 14 residues. The CDR3 sequence is CAITVGLAQETQYF. In DNA, the CDR3 is TGTGCCATCACCGTTGGGCTAGCCCAAGAGACCCAGTACTTC.

V usage is TRBV14 and J usage is TRBJ2-1; D not resolved. Trimming pared 5 bases from V and 4 bases from J, leaving 15 bases between. This CDR3 comprises 15 residues. Looked up from germline, CDR1 is SGHDN and CDR2 is FVKESK. This CDR3 reads CASSSETFQYNEQFF. In nucleotides, the CDR3 is TGTGCCAGCAGCTCGGAGACATTCCAGTACAATGAGCAGTTCTTC.

The V and J genes are TRBV6-5 and TRBJ2-5, with TRBD1 matching 7 bases. Losses at the gene ends were 7 bases for V and 4 bases for J; bases not matched to a gene: 6. CDR1 is MNHEY, CDR2 SVGAGI, per germline. This CDR3 has 13 amino acids. The CDR3 reads CASTRQGPETQYF. The CDR3 DNA sequence: TGTGCCAGCACACGACAGGGTCCAGAGACCCAGTACTTC.

This chain connects TRBV28 to TRBJ1-2, with D maybe TRBD1 (5 bases). This CDR3 is 12 amino acids long. Germline assignment: CDR1 MDHEN and CDR2 SYDVKM. CDR3 nucleotide sequence: TGTGCTTGGGAAGGAAAGGGGTATGGCTACACCTTC. Its protein product is CAWEGKGYGYTF.

CDR3: CASSESTANYGYTF. The CDR3 coding sequence is TGCGCCAGCAGTGAGTCGACAGCAAACTATGGCTACACCTTC. The V call is TRBV10-2, the J call TRBJ1-2; possibly TRBD1 for D (5 bases). Between the trimmed V and J ends, which lost 0 bases and 2 bases, there was a span of 7 bases. This CDR3 has 14 residues. CDR1 WSHSY and CDR2 SAAADI come from the germline V gene.

V and J are TRBV19 and TRBJ2-7; 7 bases are a match to TRBD1. The trim removed 9 bases at V and 3 bases at J, leaving 8 bases unmatched. CDR1 and CDR2 from the germline V gene are LNHDA and SQIVND (reference sequence). This CDR3 is built from 13 residues. Written as DNA, the CDR3 is TGTGCCAGGCCTAACAGGGGCGACTACGAGCAGTACTTC. This encodes CARPNRGDYEQYF.

This rearrangement joins TRBV29-1 to TRBJ1-1, with D unresolved. The CDR3 consists of 11 residues. Deletions cut 4 bases from V and 8 bases from J, with 11 bases between. Germline-derived CDR1 and CDR2 are SQVTM and ANQGSEA. The CDR3 nucleotides read TGCAGCGTTGCTCTCAGAGGGGAAGCTTTCTTT. This translates into CSVALRGEAFF.

The rearrangement links TRBV5-1 to TRBJ1-2; D is unresolved. The CDR3 is made up of 11 amino acids. The germline V gene has CDR1 SGHRS and CDR2 YFSETQ. The V end lost 7 bases, the J end lost 3 bases, and 7 bases lay between the germline ends. The CDR3 reads CASGEDYGYTF. CDR3 in DNA: TGCGCCAGCGGGGAGGACTATGGCTACACCTTC.

The chain carries TRBV7-6 and TRBJ1-1; no firm D call. The CDR3 is 16 amino acids. The V gene lost 4 bases and the J gene lost 1 base, with 16 bases spanning the gap. The germline V gene has CDR1 SGHVS and CDR2 FNYEAQ. CDR3 bases: TGTGCCAGCAGCTCCCCGAGGACCGGGAAGAACACTGAAGCTTTCTTT. Encoded protein: CASSSPRTGKNTEAFF.

The chain combines TRBV27 with TRBJ2-5; TRBD1 agrees at 11 bases. V was clipped by 7 bases and J by 5 bases; unmatched bases: 12. Germline V gene sequence: CDR1 MNHEY, CDR2 SMNVEV (reference sequence). This CDR3 spans 16 amino acids. The CDR3 DNA sequence: TGTGCCAGCACGGGATATGGACAGGGGGCTGGGGAGACCCAGTACTTC. Translation: CASTGYGQGAGETQYF.

The chain recombines TRBV29-1 with TRBJ1-2; D is uncertain. Looked up from germline, CDR1 is SQVTM and CDR2 is ANQGSEA. The CDR3 totals 12 residues. V lost 4 bases, J lost 8 bases, and 14 bases lay in between. The CDR3 is CSVGAAVAGYTF. The CDR3 DNA reads as TGCAGCGTTGGCGCGGCAGTTGCCGGCTACACCTTC.

This chain uses TRBV5-4 with TRBJ1-2; the D gene is possibly TRBD1 (6 bases). The ends were cut back, 0 bases at V and 1 base at J, with 7 bases in the middle. The CDR3 is 14 amino acids. Germline CDR1 and CDR2: SGHNT and YYREEE (reference sequence). The CDR3 DNA reads as TGTGCCAGCAGCTTGGACAGGGTTAACTATGGCTACACCTTC. This gives the protein CASSLDRVNYGYTF.

The chain uses TRBV5-1 and TRBJ2-2; 7 bases map to TRBD1. V was pared by 4 bases and J by 7 bases, with 10 bases of the junction left unmatched. The CDR3 totals 15 residues. Germline values: CDR1 SGHRS, CDR2 YFSETQ. The CDR3 protein is CASSVRQGDSGELFF. The CDR3 DNA reads as TGCGCCAGCAGCGTCCGACAGGGCGATAGCGGGGAGCTGTTTTTT.

V is TRBV12-5 and J is TRBJ1-5; 7 bases match TRBD1. The V gene's germline CDR1 is LGHNT and CDR2 FRNRAP. The trim removed 5 bases at V and 0 bases at J, leaving 13 bases unmatched. The CDR3 totals 18 residues. The CDR3 region has the DNA TGTGCTAGTGGTCCGATCATCCATTACAGGGGTAGCAATCAGCCCCAGCATTTT. Protein product: CASGPIIHYRGSNQPQHF.

In nucleotides, the CDR3 is TGCGCCAGCAGCCAAGATTGGGGGAGGCCAGGCCTACCCAAAGAGACCCAGTACTTC. This encodes CASSQDWGRPGLPKETQYF. The chain has TRBV4-1 and TRBJ2-5; tentatively, D is TRBD2 (6 bases). This CDR3 has 19 residues. Looked up from germline, CDR1 is MGHRA and CDR2 is YSYEKL. Trimming stripped 0 bases from V and 3 bases from J, with 23 bases between.

V gene TRBV5-1 combines with J gene TRBJ2-1; no clear D. This CDR3 is 16 amino acids long. From germline, CDR1 is SGHRS and CDR2 YFSETQ. Trimming left V 4 bases short and J 7 bases short, with 21 bases between. CDR3 loop: CASSPGDQILINEQFF. The DNA of the CDR3 is TGCGCCAGCAGCCCCGGAGACCAAATACTTATAAATGAGCAGTTCTTC.

The V gene is TRBV11-2, the J gene TRBJ1-1, with D uncertain. V lost 1 base and J lost 0, with 3 bases in between. The germline V gene has CDR1 SGHAT and CDR2 FQNNGV. CDR3 length: 13 residues. DNA for the CDR3: TGTGCCAGCAGCTTAGGAGTGAACACTGAAGCTTTCTTT. This codes for CASSLGVNTEAFF.